What follows are 4 T cell receptor beta chains derived from one specimen sequenced in a study of cytomegalovirus exposure and HLA in healthy donors. TCRdb's copy holds only in-frame clones and misses some; the assay was immunoSEQ multiplex PCR. The repertoire holds a few hundred thousand clones, with 75% to 90% as singletons. The material sequenced was PBMCs. These TCRs come from a woman between 18 and 30 years old in good health and CMV-seronegative.

CDR3 in amino acids: CATSKSGIATDTQYF. The DNA of the CDR3 is TGTGCCACCAGCAAAAGCGGGATAGCGACAGATACGCAGTATTTT. This chain links TRBV15 with TRBJ2-3; 7 positions match TRBD2. This CDR3 contains 15 residues. The J segment lost 3 bases and the V segment lost 4 bases, leaving 7 bases of the junction unmatched. The V gene's germline CDR1 is LNHNV and CDR2 YYDKDF (reference sequence).

The chain links TRBV10-2 to TRBJ2-1; D may be TRBD2 (6 bases). CDR1 is WSHSY and CDR2 is SAAADI in the germline V gene. V was shortened by 4 bases and J by 7 bases, with 17 bases between the two germline ends. CDR3 length: 15 amino acids. The CDR3 loop reads CASSGPTRDLNEQFF. Here the CDR3 DNA reads TGCGCCAGCAGTGGCCCGACCCGGGACTTAAATGAGCAGTTCTTC.

The gene calls are TRBV30 and TRBJ1-6; TRBD1 might be the D (5 bases). Trimming stripped 5 bases from V and 8 bases from J, with 13 bases between. Per the germline V gene, CDR1 is GTSNPN and CDR2 is SVGIG (reference sequence). The CDR3 totals 13 residues. The CDR3 spells CAWAYGADSPLHF. In nucleotides, the CDR3 is TGTGCCTGGGCATATGGGGCCGATTCACCCCTCCACTTT.

J is TRBJ2-2 and V is TRBV19; a weak D match, TRBD1 (5 bases). This CDR3 spans 14 amino acids. Germline V gives CDR1 LNHDA, CDR2 SQIVND (reference sequence). Trimming left V 9 bases short and J 3 bases short, with 14 bases between. The CDR3, as DNA: TGTGCCAGCAGAACGCCAGGGCACACCGGGGAGCTGTTTTTT. It is translated as CASRTPGHTGELFF.